These T cell receptor beta chains were read from a single sample in a study of T cell responses to AZD1222 COVID-19 vaccine. Assay used: immunoSEQ multiplex PCR; TCRdb lists only in-frame clones, some missing. The data show more than 40,000 clones, about nine tenths seen once. The specimen comprised peripheral blood, sampled 28 days after the second AZD1222 dose. These receptors were collected from an adult who received the AZD1222 COVID-19 vaccine. Both conserved end residues are part of each CDR3. The D gene is left open where the match is weak. Rows give clone size only sometimes, using once, few, many, or a class for an expanded clone.

d_gene: NA; abundance: NA; v_gene: TRBV3-1/TRBV3-2; j_gene: TRBJ1-3; CDR3aa: CASSQELLGGNTIYF; CDR3nt: TGTGCCAGCAGCCAAGAACTTCTTGGGGGAAACACCATATATTTT
d_gene: NA; abundance: NA; v_gene: TRBV25-1; j_gene: TRBJ1-2; CDR3aa: CASSETRAGINGYTF; CDR3nt: TGTGCCAGCAGTGAAACGCGTGCGGGAATAAATGGCTACACCTTC
d_gene: NA; abundance: few; v_gene: TRBV9; j_gene: TRBJ1-1; CDR3aa: CASGGASPSTEAFF; CDR3nt: TGTGCCAGCGGGGGGGCCTCCCCTTCCACTGAAGCTTTCTTT
d_gene: NA; abundance: NA; v_gene: TRBV4-3; j_gene: TRBJ2-7; CDR3aa: CASSQEGAVVQYF; CDR3nt: TGCGCCAGCAGCCAAGAGGGGGCAGTGGTGCAGTACTTC
d_gene: NA; abundance: NA; v_gene: TRBV5-1; j_gene: TRBJ2-7; CDR3aa: CASSHGGRAYEQYF; CDR3nt: TGCGCCAGCAGCCACGGGGGGCGCGCCTACGAGCAGTACTTC
d_gene: NA; abundance: NA; v_gene: TRBV7-2; j_gene: TRBJ2-2; CDR3aa: CASSLNRGDTGELFF; CDR3nt: TGTGCCAGCAGCTTAAATCGGGGCGACACCGGGGAGCTGTTTTTT
d_gene: TRBD1; abundance: NA; v_gene: TRBV18; j_gene: TRBJ1-5; CDR3aa: CASSSTGVNQPQHF; CDR3nt: TGTGCCAGCTCATCTACAGGGGTCAATCAGCCCCAGCATTTT
d_gene: NA; abundance: NA; v_gene: TRBV4-2; j_gene: TRBJ1-1; CDR3aa: CASSQVHGARNTEAFF; CDR3nt: TGTGCCAGCAGCCAAGTCCACGGGGCGAGGAACACTGAAGCTTTCTTT
d_gene: NA; abundance: NA; v_gene: TRBV7-7; j_gene: TRBJ1-4; CDR3aa: CASSSGEKLFF; CDR3nt: TGTGCCAGCAGCTCGGGGGAAAAACTGTTTTTT
d_gene: TRBD1; abundance: NA; v_gene: TRBV19; j_gene: TRBJ1-5; CDR3aa: CATRTGGRYNQPQHF; CDR3nt: TGTGCCACAAGGACAGGGGGCAGATACAATCAGCCCCAGCATTTT
d_gene: NA; abundance: NA; v_gene: TRBV24-1; j_gene: TRBJ2-2; CDR3aa: CATGSLNTGELFF; CDR3nt: TGTGCCACCGGCTCATTGAACACCGGGGAGCTGTTTTTT